This TCR beta chain was documented in a study of response to subunit inactivated influenza vaccine. Study-wide findings and caveats: The authors offered the suggestion that each seasonal influenza vaccination recruits few new T cells.

Turning to this clonotype: Its antigen is not known.

MiXCR, run by TCRdb on the RT-PCR reads, gives a single entry per CDR3 protein. The sample consists of roughly 650,000 distinct CDR3 sequences, around 13% of them appearing once. Trimming removed 4 bases from V and 3 bases from J; junction bases left unmatched: 13. In germline, CDR1 is SGHKS, CDR2 YYEKEE (reference sequence). The CDR3 totals 17 residues. The material sequenced was PBMCs from blood, taken around 14 days before vaccination. The chain combines TRBV5-5 with TRBJ2-7, with 10 nucleotides matching TRBD1. This TCR derives from a man in his fifties or sixties who received an inactivated influenza vaccine. CDR3 region: CASSPGFRDRGLYEQYF. DNA of the CDR3: TGTGCCAGCAGCCCGGGGTTCCGGGACAGGGGACTCTACGAGCAGTACTTC. The full variable domain, completed using reference TRBV5-5 and TRBJ2-7, is DAGVTQSPTHLIKTRGQQVTLRCSPISGHKSVSWYQQVLGQGPQFIFQYYEKEERGRGNFPDRFSARQFPNYSSELNVNALLLGDSALYLCASSPGFRDRGLYEQYFGPGTRLTVT.